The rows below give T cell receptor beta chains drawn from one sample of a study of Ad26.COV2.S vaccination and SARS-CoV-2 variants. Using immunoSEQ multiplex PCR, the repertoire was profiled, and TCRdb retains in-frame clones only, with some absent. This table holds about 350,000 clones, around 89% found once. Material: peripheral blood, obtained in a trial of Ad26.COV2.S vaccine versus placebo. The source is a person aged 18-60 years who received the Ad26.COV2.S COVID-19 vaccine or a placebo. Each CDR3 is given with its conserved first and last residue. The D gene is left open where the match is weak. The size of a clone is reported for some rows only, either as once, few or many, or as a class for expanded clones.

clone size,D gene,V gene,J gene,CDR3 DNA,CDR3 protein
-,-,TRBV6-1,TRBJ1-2,TGTGCCAGCAGTGAGGGGAGGGCTGGCTACACCTTC,CASSEGRAGYTF
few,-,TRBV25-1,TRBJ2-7,TGTGCCAGCAGTGGCACGGGGACCTACGAGCAGTACTTC,CASSGTGTYEQYF
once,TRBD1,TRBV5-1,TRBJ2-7,TGCGCCAGCAGCTTGGGGACAGGGGGCTACGAGCAGTACTTC,CASSLGTGGYEQYF
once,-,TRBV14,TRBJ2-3,TGTGCCAGCAGCCTAGGAAGCCGAGGGAGGCGAGGAGATACGCAGTATTTT,CASSLGSRGRRGDTQYF
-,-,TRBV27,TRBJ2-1,TGTGCCAGCAGTTTAAAGGGGGGGAACAATGAGCAGTTCTTC,CASSLKGGNNEQFF
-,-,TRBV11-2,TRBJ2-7,TGTGCCAGCAGCTGGAAGGGGAAGAGCTCCTACGAGCAGTACTTC,CASSWKGKSSYEQYF
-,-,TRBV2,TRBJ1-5,TGTGCCAGCAGTGAAAATGGGTCCAATCAGCCCCAGCATTTT,CASSENGSNQPQHF
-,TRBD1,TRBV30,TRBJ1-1,TGTGCCTGGAGTGGGGTCTGGGACAGGGCATTCACTGAAGCTTTCTTT,CAWSGVWDRAFTEAFF
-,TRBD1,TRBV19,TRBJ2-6,TGTGCCAGTGGACAGGGGGCGACTGGGGCCAACGTCCTGACTTTC,CASGQGATGANVLTF
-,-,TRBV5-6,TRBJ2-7,TGTGCCAGCAGCTTGTTCGTACTTCCCCACGAGCAGTACTTC,CASSLFVLPHEQYF
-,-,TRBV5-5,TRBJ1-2,TGTGCCAGCAGCTTGGCCGCAGGGAGCAACTATGGCTACACCTTC,CASSLAAGSNYGYTF
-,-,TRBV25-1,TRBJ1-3,TGTGCCAGCAGTTTCACAGGGAGGAGCTCTGGAAACACCATATATTTT,CASSFTGRSSGNTIYF
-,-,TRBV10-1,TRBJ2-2,TGCGCCAGCAGTGAAGAAAGAGGGAGACCCGGGGAGCTGTTTTTT,CASSEERGRPGELFF
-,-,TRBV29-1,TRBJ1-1,TGCAGCGTTGCAAGGACGGGGACGAACACTGAAGCTTTCTTT,CSVARTGTNTEAFF
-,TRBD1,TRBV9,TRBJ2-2,TGTGCCAGCAGCGTAGATAACAGGGGGAACACCGGGGAGCTGTTTTTT,CASSVDNRGNTGELFF
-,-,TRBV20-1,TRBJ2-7,TGCAGTGCTAGTGCCAGACCCTACGAGCAGTACTTC,CSASARPYEQYF
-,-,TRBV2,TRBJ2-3,TGTGCCAGCAGTGAAGCGGTCCGGGTGTCCACAGATACGCAGTATTTT,CASSEAVRVSTDTQYF
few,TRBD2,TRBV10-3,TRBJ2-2,TGTGCCATCAGTGAGTCCTGGACTAGCGGGCTGTTCACCGGGGAGCTGTTTTTT,CAISESWTSGLFTGELFF
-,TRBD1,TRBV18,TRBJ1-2,TGTGCCAGCTCACTATCCGGACAGGGGGCACGCTATGGCTACACCTTC,CASSLSGQGARYGYTF
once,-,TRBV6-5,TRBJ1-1,TGTGCCAGCAGGCCCGAGGGCTCCACTGAAGCTTTCTTT,CASRPEGSTEAFF
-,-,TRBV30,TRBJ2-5,TGTGCCTGGAGTCGGGCCAGTCAAGAGACCCAGTACTTC,CAWSRASQETQYF
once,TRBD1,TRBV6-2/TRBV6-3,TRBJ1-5,TGTGCCAGCAGTCCCGACAGGGTGAGTCAGCCCCAGCATTTT,CASSPDRVSQPQHF
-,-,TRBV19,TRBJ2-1,TGTGCCAGTAGCTTCACAGGGAACTCCTACAATGAGCAGTTCTTC,CASSFTGNSYNEQFF
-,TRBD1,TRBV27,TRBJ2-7,TGTGCCAGCAGCCCCCGTGGGGGTCGGACAGGACCAAACTCTGCCGAGCAGTACTTC,CASSPRGGRTGPNSAEQYF
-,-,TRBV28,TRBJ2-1,TGTGCCAGCAAACCGGCAGGAGTCTACAATGAGCAGTTCTTC,CASKPAGVYNEQFF
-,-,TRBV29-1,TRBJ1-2,TGCAGCGTTGGGACAAGTAACTATGGCTACACCTTC,CSVGTSNYGYTF
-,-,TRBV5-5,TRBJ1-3,TGTGCCAGCAGCTTGGGAGGAACTGGAAACACCATATATTTT,CASSLGGTGNTIYF
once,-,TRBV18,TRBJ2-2,TGTGCCAGCTCACAGGCCAGAGGTGGGGCGAACACCGGGGAGCTGTTTTTT,CASSQARGGANTGELFF
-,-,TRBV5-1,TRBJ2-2,TGCGCCAGCAGCGCAAGCGGGCAGAACACCGGGGAGCTGTTTTTT,CASSASGQNTGELFF
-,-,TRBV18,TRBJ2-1,TGTGCCAGCTCACCAGAGGACAGCTCCTTATCGGGTCATGAGCAGTTCTTC,CASSPEDSSLSGHEQFF
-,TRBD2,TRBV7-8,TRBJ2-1,TGTGCCAGCAGCCCCCCGGGCGGGAGTTATGAGCAGTTCTTC,CASSPPGGSYEQFF
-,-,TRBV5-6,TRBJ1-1,TGTGCCAGCAGCTTAGTAGAAAGTTTTGAAGCTTTCTTT,CASSLVESFEAFF
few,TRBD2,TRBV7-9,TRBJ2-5,TGTGCCAGCAGCCGAGGCGGGGGGGCCGCCGAAGAGACCCAGTACTTC,CASSRGGGAAEETQYF
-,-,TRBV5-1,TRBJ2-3,TGCGCCAGCAGCTTGGACTCGGGCCCAGATACGCAGTATTTT,CASSLDSGPDTQYF
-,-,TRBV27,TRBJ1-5,TGTGCCAGCAGTTTATCCGGGCTTCAGCCCCAGCATTTT,CASSLSGLQPQHF
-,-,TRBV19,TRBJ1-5,TGTGCCAGTACCACCCGCGGGGTTCGAGGCAATCAGCCCCAGCATTTT,CASTTRGVRGNQPQHF
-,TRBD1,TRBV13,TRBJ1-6,TGTGCCAGCAGCTTATCGTTCCTAGGGACAGGGGATAATTCACCCCTCCACTTT,CASSLSFLGTGDNSPLHF
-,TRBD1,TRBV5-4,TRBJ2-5,TGTGCCAGCAGGTTCGGGACAGACGAGACCCAGTACTTC,CASRFGTDETQYF
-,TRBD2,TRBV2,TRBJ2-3,TGTGCCAGGGGGGGGTCCTACAGCACAGATACGCAGTATTTT,CARGGSYSTDTQYF
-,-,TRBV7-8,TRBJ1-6,TGTGCCAGCAGCTTAGCCCAGGATTCACCCCTCCACTTT,CASSLAQDSPLHF
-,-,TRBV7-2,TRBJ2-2,TGTGCCAGCAGCTTAGCTGGAGGGATGGACACCGGGGAGCTGTTTTTT,CASSLAGGMDTGELFF
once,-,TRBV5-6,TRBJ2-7,TGTGCCAGCAGCTTGTTCAGTTCCTACGAGCAGTACTTC,CASSLFSSYEQYF
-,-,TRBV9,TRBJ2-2,TGTGCCAGCAGCGTTGGACAGCTAAACACCGGGGAGCTGTTTTTT,CASSVGQLNTGELFF